These 9 T cell receptor beta chains were sequenced from one sample in a study of tumor and adjacent non-tumor tissue in lung cancer. No cell sorting was done before RNA was extracted from the tissue. This non-tumor lung sample came from over 3 cm beyond the tumor edge. TCRbeta libraries were built with three rounds of nested PCR, modified from ARM-PCR. One entry per CDR3 protein, called by TCRdb with MiXCR from the multiplex PCR reads. Here the sample spans about 75,000 distinct CDR3 sequences, around 70% being singletons. The sequenced sample consisted of distant non-tumor lung tissue. These receptor sequences come from a woman in her fifties or sixties with non-small cell lung cancer.

A word on this clonotype: This clone may be a read error of a much larger clone one base away. The V call is TRBV6-1, the J call TRBJ2-3; D may be TRBD2 (6 bases). The CDR3 is 12 residues long. CDR1 and CDR2 from the germline V gene are MNHNS and SASEGT. Trimming stripped 7 bases from V and 5 bases from J, with 10 bases between. CDR3 residues: CASIAGKDTQYF. In DNA form, the CDR3 reads TGTGCCAGCATTGCGGGAAAAGATACGCAGTATTTT.

This clonotype was seen just once. This sequence may be a read error, since a much larger clone differs from it by one base. The chain uses TRBV5-5 and TRBJ2-7; the D is unclear. Trimming pared 4 bases from V and 0 bases from J, leaving 11 bases between. Germline V lookup: CDR1 SGHKS, CDR2 YYEKEE (reference sequence). CDR3 length equals 14 residues. Here the CDR3 reads CASSPDTISYEQYF. The CDR3 region has the DNA TGTGCCAGCAGCCCAGACACCATCTCCTACGAGCAGTACTTC.

In this sample, this clonotype turned up a few times. A much more abundant neighbour one base away suggests this may be a read error. The chain combines TRBV6-5 with TRBJ2-1, with TRBD2 matching over 8 bases. V lost 5 bases and J lost 4; bases outside the gene matches: 19. Germline CDR1 and CDR2: MNHEY and SVGAGI. The CDR3 totals 19 residues. CDR3 loop: CASSPNDYLGVAGYNEQFF. In DNA form, the CDR3 reads TGTGCCAGCAGTCCCAATGATTACCTGGGAGTAGCGGGATACAATGAGCAGTTCTTC.

Concerning this clonotype itself: This may arise from a read error, as a much more abundant clone is one base away. The V and J genes are TRBV28 and TRBJ2-3; D is unresolved. Germline lookup yields CDR1 MDHEN and CDR2 SYDVKM. The CDR3 totals 15 residues. V lost 6 bases and J lost 2, with 15 bases in between. Written as DNA, the CDR3 is TGTGCCAGCAGACGAGACCCATCGGTCACAGATACGCAGTATTTT. This codes for CASRRDPSVTDTQYF.

For this clonotype: The CDR3 does not close with the conserved phenylalanine or tryptophan, likely indicating a read error. This sequence joins TRBV4-1 and TRBJ1-1, with D possibly being TRBD1 (6 bases). CDR1 MGHRA and CDR2 YSYEKL come from the germline V gene. The length of the CDR3 is 16 residues. DNA for the CDR3: TGCGTCAGCAGCCAATATCGTTACAGGGCGAACACTGAAGCTTTCATT. This translates into CVSSQYRYRANTEAFI.

On this clonotype itself: At one boundary the junction diverges from the germline segment, which might be a read error. The V gene is TRBV12-3 or TRBV12-4, the J gene TRBJ2-1, with D possibly being TRBD1 (6 bases). This CDR3 is 13 amino acids long. DNA of the CDR3: TGTGCCAGCAGGAGTCAGGGGTACAATGAGCAGTTCTTT. This codes for CASRSQGYNEQFF.

A word on this clonotype: This may come from a read error, since a much larger clone is one base off. The chain carries TRBV20-1 and TRBJ1-1; 7 bases fit TRBD1. The CDR3 is made up of 11 amino acids. Germline loops: CDR1 DFQATT, CDR2 SNEGSKA (reference sequence). The CDR3, as DNA: TGCTGTGCTAAGGGGGCCACTGAAGCTTTCTTT. Translation: CCAKGATEAFF.

Comments on this clonotype: The junction shows a germline mismatch at one end, possibly a read error. The gene calls are TRBV6-1 and TRBJ2-2; D may be TRBD2 (5 bases). Germline V gives CDR1 MNHNS, CDR2 SASEGT. The CDR3 totals 16 residues. CDR3 nucleotides: TGTGCCAGCAGTCAAAGATCTACAGCTAACACCGGGGTGCTGTTTTTT. Protein: CASSQRSTANTGVLFF.

This clonotype was found many times. This sequence joins TRBV5-1 and TRBJ2-2; D is undetermined. Between the trimmed V and J ends, which lost 1 base and 2 bases, there was a span of 15 bases. The germline V gene has CDR1 SGHRS and CDR2 YFSETQ. This CDR3 contains 17 residues. The CDR3 sequence is CASSLSRLRENTGELFF. In DNA form, the CDR3 reads TGCGCCAGCAGCTTGTCGCGCCTCAGAGAAAACACCGGGGAGCTGTTTTTT.